The clone carrying this T cell receptor (beta chain) showed up just once. This specimen comes from a study of shared clonotypes between healthy human individuals. Germline V gene data show CDR1 as SGDLS and CDR2 as YYNGEE. This CDR3 comprises 19 residues. Trimming removed 0 bases from V and 6 bases from J; junction bases left unmatched: 17. Some clones are missing from TCRdb's copy, which holds only in-frame ones; the method was immunoSEQ multiplex PCR. In the table there are approximately 2.3 million clones, 85% to 95% of which are singletons. The sequenced sample consisted of naive CD4+ T cells from PBMCs. Subset of the sample: CD45RA+ positively selected. The V call is TRBV9, the J call TRBJ2-2; 7 bases agree with TRBD2. The source is a man between 18 and 29 years old in good health. Some clones in this sample may be carry-over from other donors' samples. The CDR3 region is CASSVGNMGTTIIAGELFF. CDR3 bases: TGTGCCAGCAGCGTAGGTAATATGGGGACTACTATCATAGCCGGGGAGCTGTTTTTT.